Each of the 19 T cell receptor beta chains below was sequenced from the same sample in a study of beta chain features in type 1 diabetes. General observations from the study: In every one of the four CD4+ subsets, TCRB CDR3s were moderately but significantly shorter in Type 1 diabetes patients.

These receptors' antigens are unknown. The isolated RNA, all of it, was reverse transcribed, so expressed TCRB transcripts were what got sequenced. Profiled with immunoSEQ multiplex PCR; TCRdb holds only in-frame clones, not every one. Here the sample spans 300,000 to 350,000 clones, about a tenth being singletons. Material: central memory CD4+ T cells from blood. The receptors stem from a man aged 25 to 45 with type 1 diabetes.

The rearrangement links TRBV4-1 to TRBJ2-3; D perhaps matches TRBD2 (5 bases). From germline, CDR1 is MGHRA and CDR2 YSYEKL. Trimming removed 0 bases from V and 4 bases from J, with 14 bases in between. The CDR3 runs 16 residues. The CDR3: CASSQEWAGRADTQYF. In nucleotides, the CDR3 is TGCGCCAGCAGCCAAGAGTGGGCGGGCCGGGCAGATACGCAGTATTTT.

This clone was seen a handful of times. This sequence joins TRBV6-5 and TRBJ1-3; D remains unclear. CDR1 MNHEY and CDR2 SVGAGI come from the germline V gene. The CDR3 contains 14 residues. V lost 5 bases and J 0 bases, leaving 8 bases between the germline ends. The chain's CDR3 is CASSGFLSGNTIYF. The DNA of the CDR3 is TGTGCCAGCAGTGGATTCCTCTCTGGAAACACCATATATTTT.

The table lists this clone with a few counts. The gene calls are TRBV27 and TRBJ1-5; no definite D call. The V gene lost 5 bases and the J gene lost 3 bases, with 14 bases spanning the gap. CDR1 is MNHEY, CDR2 SMNVEV, per germline (reference sequence). This CDR3 has 15 residues. CDR3 sequence (DNA): TGTGCCAGCAGTACAAGGGCTGTTGACAATCAGCCCCAGCATTTT. Amino acids: CASSTRAVDNQPQHF.

This clone was seen a few times. The rearrangement joins TRBV5-1 to TRBJ1-6; D may be TRBD1 (6 bases). The CDR3 has 15 amino acids. With 2 bases removed from V and 6 bases from J, the gap between germline ends came to 12 bases. Per the germline V gene, CDR1 is SGHRS and CDR2 is YFSETQ. The CDR3 nucleotides are TGCGCCAGCAGCTTAAGTTTGGACAGTAATTCACCCCTCCACTTT. The encoded protein is CASSLSLDSNSPLHF.

This clone was counted only a few times. The chain recombines TRBV9 with TRBJ2-2, with D unclear. In germline, CDR1 is SGDLS, CDR2 YYNGEE. V was shortened by 0 bases and J by 2 bases, with 2 bases between the two germline ends. CDR3 length: 13 residues. CDR3 coding DNA: TGTGCCAGCAGCGTAGATAACACCGGGGAGCTGTTTTTT. Translating gives CASSVDNTGELFF.

The chain employs TRBV6-5 and TRBJ2-2; 7 bases map to TRBD1. V was clipped by 10 bases and J by 2 bases; unmatched bases: 10. The CDR3 loop spans 15 amino acids. The germline V gene encodes CDR1 MNHEY and CDR2 SVGAGI. DNA for the CDR3: TGTGCCACCATGTGGCGACAGGGAAACACCGGGGAGCTGTTTTTT. Translated, it gives CATMWRQGNTGELFF.

The V gene is TRBV19, the J gene TRBJ1-6; D gene unclear. The V gene lost 5 bases and the J gene lost 6 bases, with 14 bases spanning the gap. The germline V gene encodes CDR1 LNHDA and CDR2 SQIVND (reference sequence). This CDR3 region has 15 residues. The CDR3 DNA reads TGTGCCAGTAGTGAGGGTGACGGTTCTAATTCACCCCTCCACTTT. Protein: CASSEGDGSNSPLHF.

This clone has just a few counts. The rearrangement uses TRBV15 and TRBJ2-4; D is possibly TRBD1 (5 bases). This CDR3 contains 17 residues. In germline, CDR1 is LNHNV, CDR2 YYDKDF (reference sequence). V was clipped by 0 bases and J by 0 bases, with 12 bases between them. The CDR3 is CATSRDKQGLAKNIQYF. The DNA for the CDR3 is TGTGCCACCAGCAGAGATAAGCAGGGTCTAGCCAAAAACATTCAGTACTTC.

The chain links TRBV2 to TRBJ2-5, with 7 bases identical to TRBD1. The CDR3 is 14 residues long. Trimming took 5 bases from V and 2 from J; bases not matched to a gene: 5. Looked up from germline, CDR1 is SNHLY and CDR2 is FYNNEI. CDR3 region: CASSHRGPQETQYF. CDR3 DNA: TGTGCCAGCAGTCACAGGGGTCCGCAAGAGACCCAGTACTTC.

On this clone itself: Other DNA sequences in the same sample also yield this CDR3. The chain is built from TRBV9 and TRBJ1-3, with 7 bases lining up with TRBD1. V lost 3 bases and J lost 0; bases outside the gene matches: 6. CDR1 is SGDLS, CDR2 YYNGEE, per germline. CDR3 size: 16 residues. CDR3 loop: CASSGWDSSSGNTIYF. Written as DNA, the CDR3 is TGTGCCAGCAGCGGATGGGACAGCAGCTCTGGAAACACCATATATTTT.

Only a few counts were recorded for this clone. This chain joins TRBV10-3 and TRBJ2-2; TRBD1 matches at 7 bases. The trim removed 5 bases at V and 2 bases at J, leaving 8 bases unmatched. This CDR3 spans 16 amino acids. Germline values: CDR1 ENHRY, CDR2 SYGVKD. CDR3 in amino acids: CAISQSGQSNTGELFF. CDR3 nucleotides: TGTGCCATCAGTCAATCGGGACAGAGTAACACCGGGGAGCTGTTTTTT.

This clone was recorded a few times. V gene TRBV25-1 combines with J gene TRBJ1-1; possible D gene TRBD1, 6 bases. CDR3 length: 12 residues. Germline V CDR1 and CDR2: MGHDK, SYGVNS. Deletions cut 2 bases from V and 7 bases from J, with 8 bases between. CDR3 sequence: CASSEEGGEAFF. DNA of the CDR3: TGTGCCAGCAGTGAAGAGGGGGGTGAAGCTTTCTTT.

The chain is built from TRBV5-1 and TRBJ2-3; D is unresolved. Between the trimmed V and J ends, which lost 0 bases and 2 bases, there was a span of 13 bases. Germline CDR1 reads SGHRS; CDR2 reads YFSETQ. The CDR3 contains 16 residues. In DNA, the CDR3 is TGCGCCAGCAGCTTGGCCGGTGGTTCCCCCACAGATACGCAGTATTTT. Amino acid sequence: CASSLAGGSPTDTQYF.

This chain connects TRBV6-5 to TRBJ2-1, with 8 nucleotides matching TRBD1. The CDR3 loop spans 13 amino acids. The V gene's germline CDR1 is MNHEY and CDR2 SVGAGI. J was trimmed by 5 bases and V by 4 bases; bases with no gene match: 1. CDR3 in amino acids: CASSWDRNNEQFF. The CDR3 DNA follows: TGTGCCAGCAGTTGGGACAGGAACAATGAGCAGTTCTTC.

The sample holds a few counts of this clone. V usage is TRBV10-3 and J usage is TRBJ2-1; D gene uncertain. This CDR3 has 11 amino acids. The germline CDR1 and CDR2 sequences are ENHRY and SYGVKD. Trimming shortened V by 0 bases and J by 10 bases, and 4 bases separated the two germline ends. CDR3 residues: CAISESVEQFF. In DNA form, the CDR3 reads TGTGCCATCAGTGAGTCGGTGGAGCAGTTCTTC.

This clone was observed a handful of times. The chain joins TRBV28 to TRBJ2-2; 7 bases map to TRBD1. The CDR3 runs 15 residues. The V gene end was trimmed by 6 bases and the J gene end by 7 bases; junction bases not matched to a gene: 11. CDR1 and CDR2 from the germline V gene are MDHEN and SYDVKM. CDR3 in amino acids: CASSPMTGISGELFF. CDR3 nucleotide sequence: TGTGCCAGCAGCCCCATGACAGGGATCAGCGGGGAGCTGTTTTTT.

This clone came up a few times. In DNA form, the CDR3 reads TGTGCCACCAGCAGCACAGGGAGCTATGGCTACACCTTC. Amino acid sequence: CATSSTGSYGYTF. This rearrangement joins TRBV15 to TRBJ1-2; D possibly corresponds to TRBD1 (6 bases). Between the trimmed V and J ends, which lost 3 bases and 4 bases, there was a span of 9 bases. The CDR3 spans 13 residues. The V gene's germline CDR1 is LNHNV and CDR2 YYDKDF (reference sequence).

This chain uses TRBV5-1 with TRBJ1-2, with D possibly being TRBD1 (6 bases). With 9 bases removed from V and 2 bases from J, the gap between germline ends came to 14 bases. Germline V gene lookup returns CDR1 SGHRS and CDR2 YFSETQ. The CDR3 has 13 residues. The CDR3 here is CATRRTENYGYTF. The CDR3, as DNA: TGCGCCACTAGGAGGACAGAGAACTATGGCTACACCTTC.

This clone was observed a handful of times. This chain links TRBV5-4 with TRBJ1-2; unclear D gene. The V end lost 5 bases, the J end lost 4 bases, and 9 bases lay between the germline ends. The CDR3 is 12 residues long. CDR1 SGHNT and CDR2 YYREEE come from the germline V gene (reference sequence). The CDR3 DNA reads as TGTGCCAGCAGTGCCGAGGCCTATGGCTACACCTTC. It translates to CASSAEAYGYTF.